This T cell receptor beta chain appears in the sequencing data of a study of response to subunit inactivated influenza vaccine. To note about this clonotype: The antigen is not known.

TCRdb fed the RT-PCR reads into MiXCR, producing one record per CDR3 protein. The sample consists of roughly 790,000 distinct CDR3 sequences, over 20% of them appearing once. Points from the study as a whole: Only a handful of new T cells, the authors suggested, are recruited with each seasonal influenza vaccination.

The CDR3 is made up of 15 amino acids. CDR1 and CDR2 (germline): LGHNA, YNFKEQ. The V segment lost 0 bases and the J segment 2 bases; nucleotides outside the gene matches: 3. The chain has TRBV4-2 and TRBJ2-7, with 8 bases fitting TRBD1. This clonotype originated in a man between 45 and 60 years old who received an inactivated influenza vaccine. Sequencing was performed on PBMCs from blood, taken 4 to 6 days after vaccination. As DNA, the CDR3 is TGTGCCAGCAGCCAAGAACCCAGGGGGCCCTACGAGCAGTACTTC. Translating gives CASSQEPRGPYEQYF.